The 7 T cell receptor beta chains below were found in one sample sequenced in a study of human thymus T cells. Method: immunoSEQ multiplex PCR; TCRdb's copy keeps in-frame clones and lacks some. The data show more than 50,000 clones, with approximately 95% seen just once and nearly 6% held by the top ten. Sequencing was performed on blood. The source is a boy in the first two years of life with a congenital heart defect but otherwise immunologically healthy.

This CDR3 is CASSQDVGVYEQYF. CDR3 nucleotide sequence: TGCGCCAGCAGCCAAGATGTGGGGGTCTACGAGCAGTACTTC. V is TRBV4-3 and J is TRBJ2-7; the D gene could be TRBD1 or TRBD2 (5 bases each). The germline CDR1 and CDR2 sequences are LGHNA and YSLEER. CDR3 length: 14 amino acids. V was cut by 0 bases and J by 3 bases, with 9 bases left in between.

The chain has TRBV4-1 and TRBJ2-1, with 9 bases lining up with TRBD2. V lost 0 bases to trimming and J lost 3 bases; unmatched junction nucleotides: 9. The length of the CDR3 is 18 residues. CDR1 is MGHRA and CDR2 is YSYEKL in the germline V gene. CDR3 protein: CASSQEDQTSGYYNEQFF. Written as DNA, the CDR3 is TGCGCCAGCAGCCAAGAAGATCAGACTAGCGGATACTACAATGAGCAGTTCTTC.

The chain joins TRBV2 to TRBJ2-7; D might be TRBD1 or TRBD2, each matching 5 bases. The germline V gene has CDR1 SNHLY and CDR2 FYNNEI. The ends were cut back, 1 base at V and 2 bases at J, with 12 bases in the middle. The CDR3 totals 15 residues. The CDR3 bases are TGTGCCAGCAGTGAAGGGGGGTGGGGCCCCTACGAGCAGTACTTC. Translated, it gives CASSEGGWGPYEQYF.

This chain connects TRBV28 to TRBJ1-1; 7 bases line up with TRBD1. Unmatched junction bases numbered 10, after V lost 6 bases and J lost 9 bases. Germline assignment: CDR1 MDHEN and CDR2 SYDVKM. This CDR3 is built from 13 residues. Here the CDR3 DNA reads TGTGCCAGCAGGACAGGGCTTGGGGAGCAAGCTTTCTTT. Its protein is CASRTGLGEQAFF.

This CDR3 reads CASSSTGVEQPQHF. The CDR3 DNA reads TGTGCCAGCAGTTCGACAGGGGTGGAACAGCCCCAGCATTTT. V is TRBV28 and J is TRBJ1-5, with 8 bases matching TRBD1. V lost 4 bases and J lost 7; bases outside the gene matches: 6. The CDR3 is 14 amino acids. Germline CDR1 reads MDHEN; CDR2 reads SYDVKM. The whole variable domain, filled in from reference TRBV28 and TRBJ1-5, reads DVKVTQSSRYLVKRTGEKVFLECVQDMDHENMFWYRQDPGLGLRLIYFSYDVKMKEKGDIPEGYSVSREKKERFSLILESASTNQTSMYLCASSSTGVEQPQHFGDGTRLSIL.

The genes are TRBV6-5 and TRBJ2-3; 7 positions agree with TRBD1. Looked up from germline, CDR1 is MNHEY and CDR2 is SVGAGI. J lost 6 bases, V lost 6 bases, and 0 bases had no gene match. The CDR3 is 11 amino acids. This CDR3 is CASRTGDTQYF. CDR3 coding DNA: TGTGCCAGCAGGACAGGGGATACGCAGTATTTT.

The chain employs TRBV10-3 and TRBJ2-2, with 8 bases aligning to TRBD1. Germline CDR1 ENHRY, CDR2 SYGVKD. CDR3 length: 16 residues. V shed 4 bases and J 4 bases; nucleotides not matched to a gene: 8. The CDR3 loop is CAISGSGQAFTGELFF. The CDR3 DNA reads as TGTGCCATCAGTGGATCGGGACAGGCCTTCACCGGGGAGCTGTTTTTT.